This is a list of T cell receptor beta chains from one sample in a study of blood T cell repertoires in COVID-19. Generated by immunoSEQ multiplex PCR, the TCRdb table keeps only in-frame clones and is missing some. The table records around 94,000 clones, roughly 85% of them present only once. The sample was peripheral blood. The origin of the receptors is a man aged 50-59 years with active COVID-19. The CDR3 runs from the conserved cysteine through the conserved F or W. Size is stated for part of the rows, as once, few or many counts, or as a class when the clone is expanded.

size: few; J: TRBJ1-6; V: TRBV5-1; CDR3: CASSLALGSPLHF
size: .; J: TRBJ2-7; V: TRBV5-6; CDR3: CASSFGAKAYEQYF
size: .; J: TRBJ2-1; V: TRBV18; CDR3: CASSPTSGGNNEQFF
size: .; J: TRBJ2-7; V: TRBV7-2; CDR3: CASSFRQGSSYEQYF
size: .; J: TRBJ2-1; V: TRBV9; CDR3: CASSVNLRWGGPRNEQFF
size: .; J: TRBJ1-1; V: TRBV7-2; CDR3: CASSLDRGLTEAFF
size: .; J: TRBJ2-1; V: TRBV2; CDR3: CASSMSGASNEQFF
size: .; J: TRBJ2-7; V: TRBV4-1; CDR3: CASSQAGYSYEQYF
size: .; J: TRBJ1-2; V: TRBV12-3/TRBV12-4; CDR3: CASRGQHMYGYTF
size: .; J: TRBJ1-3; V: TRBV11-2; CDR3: CASSPLGFRQGSSGNTIYF
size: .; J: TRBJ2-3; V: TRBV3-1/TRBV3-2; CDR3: CASSQYASGGAPDTQYF
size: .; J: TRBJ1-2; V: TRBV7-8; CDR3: CASSSSSGTDYGYTF
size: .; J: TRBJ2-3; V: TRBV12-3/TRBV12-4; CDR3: CASSLENTQYF
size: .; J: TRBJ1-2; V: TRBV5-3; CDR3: CARSFPGIYGYTF